The sample holds a few counts of the clone carrying this TCR beta chain. The antigen remains unidentified. This sample is part of a study of identical twins. Points from the study as a whole: Within cord blood, abundant beta clonotypes carried fewer insertions, but memory repertoires showed no such trend.

V lost 6 bases to trimming and J lost 2 bases; unmatched junction nucleotides: 11. Germline-derived CDR1 and CDR2 are DFQATT and SNEGSKA (reference sequence). This CDR3 region has 15 residues. Via MiXCR, TCRdb re-called the 5' RACE reads, giving one row per CDR3 protein. The data contain 200,000 to 250,000 distinct CDR3 sequences, more than 6.5% of them singletons. This sample also appeared in a second study, on yellow fever vaccine responses in identical twins. From that report: Twins' vaccine T cell response reportedly seemed partly convergent, partly personalized.

The sequence came from a woman between 18 and 29 years old in good health. This rearrangement joins TRBV20-1 to TRBJ2-5, with TRBD1 matching 8 bases. Sequences were obtained from memory (CD45RO+) T cells sorted from blood. In DNA, the CDR3 is TGCAGTGCGGGGACGGACAGGGAGACACAAGAGACCCAGTACTTC. This codes for CSAGTDRETQETQYF.